Listed here is a single TCR beta chain. This clonotype was detected many times. Which antigen it targets is not known. Per-nucleotide qualities are absent, and no much larger clonotype sits a single base away. The CDR3, from cysteine to phenylalanine, totals 13 residues. Only the CDR3 DNA is retained, 39 bases long and in frame from the first base. As encoded in the germline V gene, CDR1 is MNHEY while CDR2 is SVGAGI. Trimming takes 2 bases from V and 4 bases from J, and the germline ends sit 8 bases apart. This sample is drawn from a study of T-cell memory formation after mild COVID-19 (dated by TCRdb to the early 2020s). Looking at the study overall: Most TCR sequence clusters were specific to one of the two donors. The cohort was made up of two young adult volunteers, one female and one male, who were previously healthy. In two donors, T-cell clones that expanded and contracted after mild COVID-19 were followed by sequencing TCRalpha and TCRbeta repertoires longitudinally. What the research found in general, with its limitations: Balanced CD4/CD8 phenotypes were observed for clones contracting from day 15 to 85, whereas a bias towards CD4+ was observed for a second wave of clones expanding from day 15 to 37. Contracting CD4+ clones were found mainly in CM and EM memory subsets, while CD8+ clones were enriched in EMRA. SARS-CoV-2 specificity was not confirmed for the second-wave clones peaking on day 37. The study covered only a couple of mild cases, and larger cohorts including severe cases with pre-infection samples were considered necessary. Some responding clones were found in pre-infection memory, which suggests that pre-existing cross-reactive memory T cells took part in the SARS-CoV-2 response.

Sequencer: Illumina NovaSeq 6000. TCRalpha and TCRbeta cDNA libraries were built by 5'RACE with constant-segment primers, adding sample barcodes and unique molecular identifiers. RNA was extracted from every sample with Trizol reagent. Amplification of the libraries took two PCR steps, and the second step added a second sample barcode plus Illumina TruSeq adapters. Sequencing of libraries was performed on an Illumina NovaSeq with 2 x 150 bp paired-end reads. The original methods were these. Demultiplexing of reads and collapsing into UMI-guided consensus sequences were performed with migec v1.2.7. Using mixcr v2.1.11, the UMI consensuses were aligned to TRA and TRB V and J templates and assembled into clonotypes. A clonotype was counted as expanded or contracted only if both edgeR and NoisET called the change significant, with noise models trained on biological replicates. For edgeR calls, the thresholds were a false discovery rate-adjusted p below 0.01 and a log2 fold-change of 1. PCA with hierarchical clustering of max-normalized trajectories of the 1000 most abundant clonotypes was used as exploratory dynamics analysis. Each responding clone was given a CD4 or CD8 phenotype based on the CD4+ and CD8+ repertoires, which had been sequenced separately. In-frame beta chains were kept once TCRdb had trimmed the public reads at Q25 with fastp and called clones with MiXCR. CDR3 protein sequences are deduplicated, and each keeps its most common genes and DNA. None of the V and J calls come from the authors' own analysis; TCRdb made them. The sample table shows around 300,000 distinct CDR3 sequences, and 10% to 15% are seen once. The leading ten clones occupy about 22% of the sample.

PBMCs were isolated by Ficoll-Paque density gradient centrifugation. This receptor was taken from a man aged 18 to 29 who had mild COVID-19 (a few samples of this study predate the infection). The sample titles of this study are shuffled in the database, so cell type and time point are left out; the donor was told from shared clones. Recombination linked TRBV6-5 to TRBJ1-2, with no confident D gene call. The sequenced sample consisted of PBMCs or a T cell subset sorted from them (not recorded which). The CDR3 in this case is CASSYGRGYGYTF. Read as DNA, the sequence is TGTGCCAGCAGTTACGGGCGTGGCTATGGCTACACCTTC.